This T cell receptor (beta chain) came from a study of blood T cell repertoires in COVID-19. Across the whole study: Acute and convalescent COVID-19 samples came from the United States, Italy and Spain. T cells, B-cell-depleted T cells, or PBMCs supplied cDNA or gDNA.

CDR3 size: 14 residues. Germline CDR1 SNHLY, CDR2 FYNNEI. Trimming cost V 6 bases and J 0 bases, with 10 bases left between them. This clone came up once. Repertoires were generated with immunoSEQ multiplex PCR, while TCRdb's copy carries only in-frame clones and drops some. Here the sample spans about 270,000 clones, 85% being singletons. Input material: peripheral blood. The chain is built from TRBV2 and TRBJ2-3; the D gene is possibly TRBD2 (6 bases). The sequence was obtained from a woman aged 45-65 years with active or convalescent COVID-19. DNA for the CDR3: TGTGCCAGCAGAACCGGGACTAGCACAGATACGCAGTATTTT. Translating it yields CASRTGTSTDTQYF.